A selection of T cell receptor beta chains follows, all from one sample in a study of shared clonotypes between healthy human individuals. Here immunoSEQ multiplex PCR was the method, and the copy in TCRdb shows in-frame clones only, minus some. The sample shows about 2 million clones, 90% to 95% of them seen only once. Sequencing used naive CD4+ T cells sorted from blood. These receptors were taken from a man aged 18 to 29 in good health. The CDR3 runs from the conserved cysteine through the conserved F or W. D genes are given only for firm matches. Some rows have no size entry. The others give once, few or many, or a class for an expanded clone.

TRBD2 TRBJ2-7 TRBV5-1 - TGCGCCAGCAGCTTGGGAGTCCTAGCGGGGGGACGATCCTACGAGCAGTACTTC CASSLGVLAGGRSYEQYF
- TRBJ2-2 TRBV19 - TGTGCCAGTAGTATAGCGGCGGCTATTAACACCGGGGAGCTGTTTTTT CASSIAAAINTGELFF
- TRBJ2-3 TRBV5-1 - TGCGCCAGCAGCTTGGGCCTGACAACTAGCACAGATACGCAGTATTTT CASSLGLTTSTDTQYF
- TRBJ1-2 TRBV30 - TGTGCCTGGAGTCTCCGGGGCATCTATGGCTACACCTTC CAWSLRGIYGYTF
- TRBJ2-3 TRBV5-1 - TGCGCCAGCAGCTTGGATCTGGGCACAGATACGCAGTATTTT CASSLDLGTDTQYF
TRBD1 TRBJ1-5 TRBV30 few TGTGCCTGGGGACAGGGGGAGATGGCCAATCAGCCCCAGCATTTT CAWGQGEMANQPQHF
- TRBJ2-4 TRBV5-1 - TGCGCCAGCAGCCCGAACCCCGCACTAGCCAAAAACATTCAGTACTTC CASSPNPALAKNIQYF
TRBD1 TRBJ1-1 TRBV5-4 - TGTGCCAGCAGCCCCGGGACAGGGGGCGCAGAAGCTTTCTTT CASSPGTGGAEAFF
- TRBJ2-5 TRBV27 - TGTGCCAGCAGTTTCCGGGGACCCCCGGAGACCCAGTACTTC CASSFRGPPETQYF
TRBD1 TRBJ2-2 TRBV7-9 - TGTGCCAGCAGCTTGGGGACAGCCGGGAACACCGGGGAGCTGTTTTTT CASSLGTAGNTGELFF
TRBD1 TRBJ1-6 TRBV25-1 - TGTGCCAGCAGGAGACAGGGAGATACACCCCTCCACTTT CASRRQGDTPLHF
- TRBJ2-5 TRBV7-2 - TGTGCCAGCAGCCTAGACCCTGTCGTGGGAAAGACCCAGTACTTC CASSLDPVVGKTQYF
- TRBJ2-2 TRBV5-1 - TGCGCCAGCAGCTTCCAGGGGAGGGACACCGGGGAGCTGTTTTTT CASSFQGRDTGELFF
- TRBJ2-5 TRBV5-1 - TGCGCCACCGGGTACAGGGATACCGAGACCCAGTACTTC CATGYRDTETQYF